These 9 T cell receptor beta chains were sequenced from one sample in a study of CD8 T cells in ankylosing spondylitis. TCRdb ran MiXCR on the 5' RACE reads and lists one entry per CDR3 protein. The table lists under 300,000 distinct CDR3 sequences, approximately 9% of them singletons, with 6.5% to 7% in the top ten. Material for sequencing was blood, either unsorted or a sorted T cell fraction (not recorded which). Receptors originate from a male donor with ankylosing spondylitis or in good health (not recorded which).

This clonotype has a count of ten or more. This chain links TRBV12-3 or TRBV12-4 with TRBJ2-3; D possibly corresponds to TRBD2 (6 bases). This CDR3 has 16 amino acids. Trimming took off 2 bases at V and 0 bases at J, with 12 bases between the two ends. The CDR3 region is CASSLIFGTSTDTQYF. The CDR3 coding sequence is TGTGCCAGCAGTTTAATTTTCGGGACTAGCACAGATACGCAGTATTTT.

At least ten counts were recorded for this clonotype. The rearrangement uses TRBV3-1 and TRBJ2-7; 8 nucleotides line up with TRBD1. V was clipped by 4 bases and J by 6 bases; unmatched bases: 8. This CDR3 spans 14 amino acids. Germline assignment: CDR1 LGHDT and CDR2 YNNKEL (reference sequence). CDR3 nucleotide sequence: TGTGCCAGCAGCCTTGGGACAGGAGGTTTCGAGCAGTACTTC. Translating gives CASSLGTGGFEQYF.

This clonotype was recorded many times. For the CDR3, the DNA is TGTGCCAGCAGTGATACCGGGACAGGGACTAGCGGGGGGCCAGATACGCAGTATTTT. Protein product: CASSDTGTGTSGGPDTQYF. The chain has TRBV2 and TRBJ2-3; 15 bases match TRBD2. Germline CDR1 and CDR2: SNHLY and FYNNEI. V shed 3 bases and J 4 bases; nucleotides not matched to a gene: 11. This CDR3 is 19 amino acids long.

The chain joins TRBV30 to TRBJ2-3, with D uncertain. The CDR3 totals 14 residues. V dropped 0 bases and J dropped 2 bases, with 9 bases sitting between them. From germline, CDR1 is GTSNPN and CDR2 SVGIG (reference sequence). CDR3 sequence reads: CAWSVTSYTDTQYF. CDR3 nucleotide sequence: TGTGCCTGGAGTGTAACGTCTTACACAGATACGCAGTATTTT.

The chain uses TRBV30 and TRBJ2-1; D is unresolved. Germline V gives CDR1 GTSNPN, CDR2 SVGIG (reference sequence). The V gene lost 0 bases and the J gene lost 5 bases, with 17 bases spanning the gap. The CDR3 sequence is 16 residues long. The CDR3 nucleotides are TGTGCCTGGAGTGTACTATCTAGTTTCAGGAACAATGAGCAGTTCTTC. This encodes CAWSVLSSFRNNEQFF.

The sample holds many counts of this clonotype. The chain is built from TRBV5-1 and TRBJ2-1; D might be TRBD1 (6 bases). V was clipped by 0 bases and J by 8 bases, with 15 bases between them. The CDR3 covers 15 residues. Germline V CDR1 and CDR2: SGHRS, YFSETQ. The CDR3 DNA reads as TGCGCCAGCAGCTTGGGGGGGCCTCTTAAGCATGAGCAGTTCTTC. It encodes CASSLGGPLKHEQFF.

This clonotype has at least ten counts. The CDR3 protein is CSALPGQGKGSIQYF. CDR3 in DNA: TGCAGTGCTTTACCGGGACAGGGAAAGGGAAGCATTCAGTACTTC. The gene calls are TRBV20-1 and TRBJ2-4; 9 bases are a match to TRBD1. The V and J ends lost 5 bases and 9 bases, in that order; junction bases with no gene match: 14. The germline gives CDR1 DFQATT, CDR2 SNEGSKA (reference sequence). There are 15 residues in the CDR3.

At least ten counts were recorded for this clonotype. The chain links TRBV7-8 to TRBJ2-2; perhaps D is TRBD1 or TRBD2 (5 bases each). The CDR3 sequence is 17 residues long. V lost 3 bases and J 3 bases, leaving 17 bases between the germline ends. Germline CDR1 reads SGHVS; CDR2 reads FQNEAQ. The CDR3 nucleotides read TGTGCCAGCAGCTTTGGGGGAGATCTCACTTACACCGGGGAGCTGTTTTTT. This translates into CASSFGGDLTYTGELFF.

This clonotype was detected ten times or more. The CDR3 loop is CASSLGFEGQGSLFHF. CDR3 bases: TGTGCCAGCAGCTTAGGTTTTGAAGGGCAGGGGAGCCTATTTCACTTT. The rearrangement uses TRBV7-2 and TRBJ1-6; D might be TRBD1 (6 bases). The V and J ends lost 1 base and 19 bases respectively, with 26 bases between them. The germline V gene encodes CDR1 SGHTA and CDR2 FQGNSA. The CDR3 runs to 16 residues.